This TCR beta chain was profiled in a study of blood T cell repertoires in COVID-19. About the research overall: Donors in the United States, Italy and Spain gave samples during acute or convalescent COVID-19. T cells, B-cell-depleted T cells, or PBMCs provided the cDNA or gDNA that served as material.

In the original workflow: Reference gene primer amplification gave estimated nucleated cell counts. The method was immunoSEQ multiplex PCR; TCRdb's version includes in-frame clones alone and lacks a portion of them. V and J calls and clone size are those listed in that table; D and trimming were worked out from the DNA. Among 100,000 to 150,000 clones listed, around 80% were seen once. V lost 7 bases and J lost 3; bases outside the gene matches: 8. This CDR3 region has 15 residues. Germline CDR1 and CDR2: MRHNA and SNTAGT. The rearrangement joins TRBV6-4 to TRBJ2-2; 7 bases align to TRBD1. This receptor was obtained from a woman aged 50 to 65 with acute or convalescent COVID-19. The material sequenced was peripheral blood. Written as DNA, the CDR3 is TGTGCCAGCAAGCGACAGGGTGGAGACACCGGGGAGCTGTTTTTT. The encoded protein is CASKRQGGDTGELFF.